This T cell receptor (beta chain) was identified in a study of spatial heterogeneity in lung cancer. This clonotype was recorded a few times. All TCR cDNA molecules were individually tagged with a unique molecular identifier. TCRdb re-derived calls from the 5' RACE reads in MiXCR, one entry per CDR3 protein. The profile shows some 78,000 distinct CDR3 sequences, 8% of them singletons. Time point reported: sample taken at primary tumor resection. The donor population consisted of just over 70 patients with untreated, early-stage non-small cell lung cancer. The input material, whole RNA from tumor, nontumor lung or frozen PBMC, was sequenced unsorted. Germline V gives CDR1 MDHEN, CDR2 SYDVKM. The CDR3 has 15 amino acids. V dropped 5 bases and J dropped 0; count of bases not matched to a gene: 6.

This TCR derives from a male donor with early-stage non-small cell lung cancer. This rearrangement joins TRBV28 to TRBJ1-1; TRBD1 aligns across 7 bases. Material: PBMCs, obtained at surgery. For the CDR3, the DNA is TGTGCCAGCAGTCGCGCGGGACAGATGAACACTGAAGCTTTCTTT. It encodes CASSRAGQMNTEAFF.